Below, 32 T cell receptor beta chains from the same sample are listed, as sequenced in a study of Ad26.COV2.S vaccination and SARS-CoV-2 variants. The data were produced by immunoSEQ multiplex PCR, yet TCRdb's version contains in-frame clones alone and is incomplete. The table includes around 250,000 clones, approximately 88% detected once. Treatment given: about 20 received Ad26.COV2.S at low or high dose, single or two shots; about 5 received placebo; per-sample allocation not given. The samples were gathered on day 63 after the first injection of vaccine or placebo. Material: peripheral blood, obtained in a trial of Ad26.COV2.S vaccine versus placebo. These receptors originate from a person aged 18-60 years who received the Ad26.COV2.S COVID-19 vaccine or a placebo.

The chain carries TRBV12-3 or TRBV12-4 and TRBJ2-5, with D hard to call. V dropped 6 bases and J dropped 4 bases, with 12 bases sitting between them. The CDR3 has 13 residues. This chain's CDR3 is CASRGLARETQYF. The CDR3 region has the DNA TGTGCCAGCAGGGGATTAGCCCGAGAGACCCAGTACTTC.

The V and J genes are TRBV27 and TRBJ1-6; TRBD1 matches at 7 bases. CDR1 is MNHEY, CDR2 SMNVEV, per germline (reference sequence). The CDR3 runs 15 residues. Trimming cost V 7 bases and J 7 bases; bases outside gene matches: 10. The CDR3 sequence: CASIASGQLNSPLHF. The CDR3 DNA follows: TGTGCCAGCATCGCCTCGGGACAGCTAAATTCACCCCTCCACTTT.

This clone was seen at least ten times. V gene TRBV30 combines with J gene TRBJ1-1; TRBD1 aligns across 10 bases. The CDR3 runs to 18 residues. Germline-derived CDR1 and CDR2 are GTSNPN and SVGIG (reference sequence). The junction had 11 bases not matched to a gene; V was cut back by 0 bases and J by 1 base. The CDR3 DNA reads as TGTGCCTGGAGTGTAAAGTCGGACAGGGGGGATGGGAACACTGAAGCTTTCTTT. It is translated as CAWSVKSDRGDGNTEAFF.

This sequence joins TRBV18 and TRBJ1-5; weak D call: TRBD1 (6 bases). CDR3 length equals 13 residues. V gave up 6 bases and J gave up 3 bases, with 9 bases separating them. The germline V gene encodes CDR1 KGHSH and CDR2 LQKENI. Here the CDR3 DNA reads TGTGCCAGCTCCGGGGGGGCCAATCAGCCCCAGCATTTT. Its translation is CASSGGANQPQHF.

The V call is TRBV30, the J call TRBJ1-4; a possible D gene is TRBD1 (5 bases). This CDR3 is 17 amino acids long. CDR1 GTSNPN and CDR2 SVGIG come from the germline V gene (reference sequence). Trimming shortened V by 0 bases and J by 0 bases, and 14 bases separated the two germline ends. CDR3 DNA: TGTGCCTGGAGTGTATCGAGGGGCTTTCCAACTAATGAAAAACTGTTTTTT. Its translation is CAWSVSRGFPTNEKLFF.

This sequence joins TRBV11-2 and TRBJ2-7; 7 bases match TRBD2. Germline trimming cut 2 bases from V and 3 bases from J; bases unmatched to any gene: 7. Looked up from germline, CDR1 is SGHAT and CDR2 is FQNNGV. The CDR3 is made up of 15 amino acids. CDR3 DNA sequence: TGTGCCAGCAGCTTAAATCCTAGCGGATACTACGAGCAGTACTTC. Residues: CASSLNPSGYYEQYF.

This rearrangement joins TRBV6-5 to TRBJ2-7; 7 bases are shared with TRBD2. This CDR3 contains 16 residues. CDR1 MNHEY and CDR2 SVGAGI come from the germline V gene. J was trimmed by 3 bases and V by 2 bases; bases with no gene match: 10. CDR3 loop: CASSYPGLADNYEQYV. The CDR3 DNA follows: TGTGCCAGCAGTTACCCCGGGCTAGCGGATAACTACGAGCAGTACGTC.

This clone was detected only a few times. The CDR3 DNA follows: TGTGCCAGCAGTTACCGTGGGTATAATTCACCCCTCCACTTT. Residues: CASSYRGYNSPLHF. The J gene is TRBJ1-6, the V gene TRBV6-5; D is unresolved. The ends were cut back, 2 bases at V and 4 bases at J, with 6 bases in the middle. This CDR3 is 14 amino acids long. Germline CDR1 MNHEY, CDR2 SVGAGI.

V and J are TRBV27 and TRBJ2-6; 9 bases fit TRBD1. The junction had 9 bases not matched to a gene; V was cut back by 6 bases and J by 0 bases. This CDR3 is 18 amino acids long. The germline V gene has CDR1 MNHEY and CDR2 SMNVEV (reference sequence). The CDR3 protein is CASRGDRVILSGANVLTF. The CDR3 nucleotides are TGTGCCAGCAGGGGGGACAGGGTAATTCTCTCTGGGGCCAACGTCCTGACTTTC.

CDR3 sequence reads: CSPDRGETQYF. In DNA, the CDR3 is TGCAGTCCGGACAGGGGAGAGACCCAGTACTTC. The rearrangement joins TRBV20-1 to TRBJ2-5; 9 bases are a match to TRBD1. There are 11 residues in the CDR3. Trimming removed 8 bases from V and 4 bases from J; junction bases left unmatched: 2. CDR1 DFQATT and CDR2 SNEGSKA come from the germline V gene (reference sequence).

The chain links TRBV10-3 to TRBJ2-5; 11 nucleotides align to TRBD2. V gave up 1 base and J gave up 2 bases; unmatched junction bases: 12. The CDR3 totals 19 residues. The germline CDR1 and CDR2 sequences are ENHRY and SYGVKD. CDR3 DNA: TGTGCCATCAGTGAGTTTGGGATAGCGGGGGGGCGTACTCAAGAGACCCAGTACTTC. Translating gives CAISEFGIAGGRTQETQYF.

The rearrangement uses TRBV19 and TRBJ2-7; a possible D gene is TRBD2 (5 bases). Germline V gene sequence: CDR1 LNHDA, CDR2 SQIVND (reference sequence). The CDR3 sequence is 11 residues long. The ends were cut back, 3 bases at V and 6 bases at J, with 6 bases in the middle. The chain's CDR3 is CASSIGGEQYF. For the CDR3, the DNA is TGTGCCAGTAGTATCGGAGGCGAGCAGTACTTC.

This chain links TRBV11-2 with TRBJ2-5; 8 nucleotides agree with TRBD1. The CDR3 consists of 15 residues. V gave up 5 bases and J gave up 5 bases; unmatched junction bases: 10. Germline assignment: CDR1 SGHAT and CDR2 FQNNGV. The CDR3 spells CASSPGTGGRETQYF. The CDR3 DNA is TGTGCCAGCAGCCCCGGGACAGGTGGGAGGGAGACCCAGTACTTC.

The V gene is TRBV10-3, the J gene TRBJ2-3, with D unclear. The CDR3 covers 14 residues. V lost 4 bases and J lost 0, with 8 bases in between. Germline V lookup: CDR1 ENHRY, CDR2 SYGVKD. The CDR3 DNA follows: TGTGCCATCAGTGGGGGTACTAGCACAGATACGCAGTATTTT. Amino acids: CAISGGTSTDTQYF.

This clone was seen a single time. The CDR3 sequence: CASSGLAGTQETQYF. CDR3 in DNA: TGTGCCAGCAGCGGACTAGCGGGGACCCAAGAGACCCAGTACTTC. The chain links TRBV2 to TRBJ2-5, with 12 bases fitting TRBD2. This CDR3 contains 15 residues. Germline V lookup: CDR1 SNHLY, CDR2 FYNNEI. V gave up 6 bases and J gave up 1 base; unmatched junction bases: 3.

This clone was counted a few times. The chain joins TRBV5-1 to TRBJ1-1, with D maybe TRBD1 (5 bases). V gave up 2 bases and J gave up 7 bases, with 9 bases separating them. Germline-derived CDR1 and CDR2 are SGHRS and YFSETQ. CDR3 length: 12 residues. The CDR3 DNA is TGCGCCAGCAGCTTCAGGCAGGGTGAAGCTTTCTTT. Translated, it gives CASSFRQGEAFF.

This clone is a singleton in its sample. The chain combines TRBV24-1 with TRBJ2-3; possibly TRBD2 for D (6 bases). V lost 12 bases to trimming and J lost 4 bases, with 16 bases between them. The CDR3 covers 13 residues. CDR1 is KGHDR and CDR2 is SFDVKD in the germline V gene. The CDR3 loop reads CACYGRLPDTQYF. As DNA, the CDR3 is TGTGCCTGTTATGGGAGGTTGCCAGATACGCAGTATTTT.

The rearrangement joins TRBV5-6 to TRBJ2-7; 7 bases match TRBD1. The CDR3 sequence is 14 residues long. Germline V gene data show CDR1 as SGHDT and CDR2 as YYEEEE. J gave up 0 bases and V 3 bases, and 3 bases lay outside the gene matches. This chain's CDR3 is CASSWGQLSYEQYF. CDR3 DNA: TGTGCCAGCAGCTGGGGACAGCTCTCCTACGAGCAGTACTTC.

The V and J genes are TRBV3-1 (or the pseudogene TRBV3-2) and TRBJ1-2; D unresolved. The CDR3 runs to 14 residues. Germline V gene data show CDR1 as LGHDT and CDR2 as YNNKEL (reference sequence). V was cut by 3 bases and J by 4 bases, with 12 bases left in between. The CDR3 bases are TGTGCCAGCAGCCACGCAGGAGTCCTCTATGGCTACACCTTC. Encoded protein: CASSHAGVLYGYTF.

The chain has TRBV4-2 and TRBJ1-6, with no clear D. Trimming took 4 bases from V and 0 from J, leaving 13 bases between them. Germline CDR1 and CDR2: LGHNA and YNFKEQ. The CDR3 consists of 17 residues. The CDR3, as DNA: TGTGCCAGCAGCCGCTCGACATCGAGCTCCTATAATTCACCCCTCCACTTT. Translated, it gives CASSRSTSSSYNSPLHF.

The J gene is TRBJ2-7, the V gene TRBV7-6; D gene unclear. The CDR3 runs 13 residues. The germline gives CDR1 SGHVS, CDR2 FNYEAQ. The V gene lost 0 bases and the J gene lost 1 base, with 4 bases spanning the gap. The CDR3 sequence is CASSLASSYEQYF. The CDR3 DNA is TGTGCCAGCAGCTTAGCGAGTTCCTACGAGCAGTACTTC.

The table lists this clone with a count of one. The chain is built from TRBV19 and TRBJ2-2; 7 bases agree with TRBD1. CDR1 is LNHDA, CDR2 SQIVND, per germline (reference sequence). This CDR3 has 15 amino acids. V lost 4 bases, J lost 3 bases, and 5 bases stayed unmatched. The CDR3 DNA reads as TGTGCCAGTAGTAGCTGGGGACAGTACACCGGGGAGCTGTTTTTT. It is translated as CASSSWGQYTGELFF.

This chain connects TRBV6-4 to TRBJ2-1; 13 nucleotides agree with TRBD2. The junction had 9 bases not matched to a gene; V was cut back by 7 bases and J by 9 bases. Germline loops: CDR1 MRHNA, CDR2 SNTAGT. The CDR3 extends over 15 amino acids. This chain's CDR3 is CASKTSGRAGGEQFF. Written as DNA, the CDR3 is TGTGCCAGCAAAACTAGCGGGAGGGCAGGGGGTGAGCAGTTCTTC.

The CDR3, as DNA: TGTGCCAGCAGCTCCAGCCCCGGCAACTACGAGCAGTACTTC. It codes for CASSSSPGNYEQYF. V is TRBV7-2 and J is TRBJ2-7, with no clear D. V dropped 4 bases and J dropped 3 bases, with 13 bases sitting between them. In germline, CDR1 is SGHTA, CDR2 FQGNSA. This CDR3 comprises 14 residues.

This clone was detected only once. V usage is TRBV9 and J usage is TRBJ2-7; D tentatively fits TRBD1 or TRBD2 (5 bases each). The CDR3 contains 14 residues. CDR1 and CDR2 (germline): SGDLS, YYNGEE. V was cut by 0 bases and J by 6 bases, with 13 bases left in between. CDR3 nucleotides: TGTGCCAGCAGCGTAGCTATGGGGACGGGCGAGCAGTACTTC. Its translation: CASSVAMGTGEQYF.

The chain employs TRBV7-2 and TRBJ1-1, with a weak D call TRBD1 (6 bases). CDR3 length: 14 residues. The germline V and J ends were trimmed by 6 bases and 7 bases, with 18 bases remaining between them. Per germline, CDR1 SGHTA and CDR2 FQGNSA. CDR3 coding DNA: TGTGCCAGCAGTTCAATGAGAAGGGGGGTTGAAGCTTTCTTT. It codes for CASSSMRRGVEAFF.

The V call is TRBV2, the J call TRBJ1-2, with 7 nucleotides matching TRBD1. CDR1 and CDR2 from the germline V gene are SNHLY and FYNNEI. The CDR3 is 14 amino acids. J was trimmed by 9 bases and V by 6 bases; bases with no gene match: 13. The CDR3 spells CASSALTGVSSYTF. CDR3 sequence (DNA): TGTGCCAGCAGCGCACTTACAGGGGTTAGCAGCTACACCTTC.

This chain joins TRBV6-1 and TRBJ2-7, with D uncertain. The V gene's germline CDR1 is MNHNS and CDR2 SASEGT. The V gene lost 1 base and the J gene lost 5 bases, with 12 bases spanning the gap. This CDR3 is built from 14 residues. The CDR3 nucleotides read TGTGCCAGCAGTGAAGGTGGTGAGTGGGACGAGCAGTACGTC. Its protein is CASSEGGEWDEQYV.

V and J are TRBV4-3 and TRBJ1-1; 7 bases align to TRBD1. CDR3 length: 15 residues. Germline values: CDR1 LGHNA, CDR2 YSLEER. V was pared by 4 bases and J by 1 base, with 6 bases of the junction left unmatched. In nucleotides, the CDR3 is TGCGCCAGCAGCCTCGGGAGACAGGGGAACACTGAAGCTTTCTTT. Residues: CASSLGRQGNTEAFF.

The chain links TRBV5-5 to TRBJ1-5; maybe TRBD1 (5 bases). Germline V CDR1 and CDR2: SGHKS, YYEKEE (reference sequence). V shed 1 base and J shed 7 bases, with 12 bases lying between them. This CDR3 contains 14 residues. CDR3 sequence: CASSLSGSQQPQHF. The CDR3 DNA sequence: TGTGCCAGCAGCTTGTCAGGGAGCCAACAGCCCCAGCATTTT.

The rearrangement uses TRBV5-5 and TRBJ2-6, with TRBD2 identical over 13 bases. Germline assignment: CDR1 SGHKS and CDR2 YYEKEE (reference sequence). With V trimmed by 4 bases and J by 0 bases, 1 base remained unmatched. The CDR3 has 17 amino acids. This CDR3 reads CASSGLAGDSGANVLTF. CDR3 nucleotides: TGTGCCAGCAGCGGACTAGCGGGGGACTCTGGGGCCAACGTCCTGACTTTC.

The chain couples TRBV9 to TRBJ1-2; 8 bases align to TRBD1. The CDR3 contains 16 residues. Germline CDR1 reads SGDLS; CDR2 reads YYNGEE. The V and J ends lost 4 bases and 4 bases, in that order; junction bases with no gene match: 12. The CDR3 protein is CASSFGQGGGIYGYTF. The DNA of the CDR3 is TGTGCCAGCAGCTTCGGACAGGGAGGGGGCATCTATGGCTACACCTTC.